The rows below give T cell receptor beta chains drawn from one sample of a study of cytomegalovirus exposure and HLA in healthy donors. Sequencing used immunoSEQ multiplex PCR; TCRdb keeps in-frame clones, though not all of them. The sample has some 140,000 clones; roughly 70% are singletons. Specimen: PBMCs. The receptor set was obtained from a man younger than 45 in good health and CMV-seronegative. CDR3s leave out the opening cysteine and the closing phenylalanine or tryptophan. Fields, in order: V gene, J gene, CDR3 protein.

v_call: TRBV19; j_call: TRBJ1-4; cdr3_aa: ASSSPGQGREKLF
v_call: TRBV19; j_call: TRBJ2-2; cdr3_aa: ASSPLANTGELF
v_call: TRBV7-9; j_call: TRBJ2-1; cdr3_aa: ASSLLGLAGGSIEF
v_call: TRBV6-1; j_call: TRBJ2-7; cdr3_aa: ASSPGTGVGEQY
v_call: TRBV4-3; j_call: TRBJ2-7; cdr3_aa: ASSQDTGTTYEQY
v_call: TRBV7-8; j_call: TRBJ2-5; cdr3_aa: ASSLGPSSGGETQY
v_call: TRBV19; j_call: TRBJ1-5; cdr3_aa: ASSTPTGGNQPQH
v_call: TRBV6-5; j_call: TRBJ1-5; cdr3_aa: ASSTGSGQPQH
v_call: TRBV7-8; j_call: TRBJ2-6; cdr3_aa: ASSFVSGANVLT
v_call: TRBV6-5; j_call: TRBJ1-6; cdr3_aa: ASSYSGEADSPLH
v_call: TRBV2; j_call: TRBJ2-1; cdr3_aa: ASRPLAGGSSYNEQF
v_call: TRBV25-1; j_call: TRBJ2-3; cdr3_aa: ASSGGQGEVDTQY
v_call: TRBV19; j_call: TRBJ1-2; cdr3_aa: ASSIQGAGYT
v_call: TRBV6-5; j_call: TRBJ2-7; cdr3_aa: ASSYSRASYQY
v_call: TRBV2; j_call: TRBJ1-4; cdr3_aa: ASTEDRGDPNEKLF
v_call: TRBV7-8; j_call: TRBJ1-2; cdr3_aa: ASSLETGGYRYT
v_call: TRBV6-1; j_call: TRBJ1-5; cdr3_aa: ASSSSGPNQPQH
v_call: TRBV5-1; j_call: TRBJ2-7; cdr3_aa: ASSPLTGVWSYEQY
v_call: TRBV4-2; j_call: TRBJ2-3; cdr3_aa: ASSPWTLTDTQY
v_call: TRBV7-3; j_call: TRBJ2-3; cdr3_aa: ASSGGGTDTQY
v_call: TRBV6-1; j_call: TRBJ2-7; cdr3_aa: ASTPGGPDEQY
v_call: TRBV5-6; j_call: TRBJ1-3; cdr3_aa: ASSFGRDTHHRSGNTIY
v_call: TRBV9; j_call: TRBJ2-2; cdr3_aa: ASSVKGGGPGELF
v_call: TRBV7-2; j_call: TRBJ2-3; cdr3_aa: VTDRTDTQY
v_call: TRBV29-1; j_call: TRBJ2-5; cdr3_aa: SVVGLEETQY
v_call: TRBV7-8; j_call: TRBJ1-2; cdr3_aa: ASSPSSGGHGYT
v_call: TRBV5-6; j_call: TRBJ1-6; cdr3_aa: ASSLELGAQESPLH
v_call: TRBV30; j_call: TRBJ2-2; cdr3_aa: AWSDSFPGELF
v_call: TRBV30; j_call: TRBJ1-1; cdr3_aa: AWKSLEEAF
v_call: TRBV5-1; j_call: TRBJ1-2; cdr3_aa: ASSLEGTGYDYGYT
v_call: TRBV13; j_call: TRBJ1-3; cdr3_aa: ASSRYSTGNTIY
v_call: TRBV19; j_call: TRBJ1-5; cdr3_aa: ASSIIPGQGGQPQH